Detailed here is one TCR beta chain. Its antigen remains unknown. These data originate in a study of cytomegalovirus exposure and HLA in healthy donors. Study summary: Of several hundred genotyped donors, more than 75% grouped in the Caucasian-associated ancestry cluster.

There are 16 residues in the CDR3. V lost 5 bases, J lost 1 base, and 5 bases stayed unmatched. Germline values: CDR1 SGHTA, CDR2 FQGNSA. Study conclusions and caveats: According to an earlier analysis, most TCR beta V segments yielded productive rearrangements about 87% or about 30% of the time. Reports indicated that the classifier achieved high specificity and sensitivity in diagnosing cytomegalovirus status.

PCR was performed using 60 Vbeta and 13 Jbeta primers. The assay was immunoSEQ multiplex PCR, and TCRdb's table has in-frame clones only and misses some. The data contain under 110,000 clones, about 64% of them singletons. The specimen was PBMCs. The receptor was derived from a female donor in good health and CMV-seronegative. This sequence joins TRBV7-2 and TRBJ2-3; TRBD2 matches 11 bases. Here the CDR3 DNA reads TGTGCCAGCAGCCCTTCGGGACTAGCGGGCACAGATACGCAGTATTTT. Translating it yields CASSPSGLAGTDTQYF.